This TCR beta chain is from a study of OX40 agonist ivuxolimab in advanced cancers. In the study overall: Ivuxolimab, an agonist antibody against OX40 (CD134), was given to patients. Ivuxolimab was administered intravenously to patients at 0.01 to 10 mg/kg every 2 weeks. The dose-escalation group included hepatocellular carcinoma, melanoma, renal cell carcinoma and head and neck cancer.

Here immunoSEQ multiplex PCR was the method, and the copy in TCRdb shows in-frame clones only, minus some. This table has some 37,000 clones, roughly 82% appearing once. CDR3 length: 15 amino acids. Germline V lookup: CDR1 SQVTM, CDR2 ANQGSEA. Trimming left V 4 bases short and J 4 bases short, with 16 bases between. This chain links TRBV29-1 with TRBJ1-4; perhaps TRBD1 as D (6 bases). The input for sequencing was CD4+ or CD8+ T cells sorted from blood, taken in a trial of the OX40 agonist ivuxolimab. This receptor was taken from an adult with an advanced solid tumor such as melanoma, head and neck, liver or kidney cancer. The chain's CDR3 is CSVVGAGAFNEKLFF. DNA of the CDR3: TGCAGCGTTGTTGGTGCGGGGGCCTTTAATGAAAAACTGTTTTTT. Full variable domain (remainder filled in from reference TRBV29-1 and TRBJ1-4): SAVISQKPSRDICQRGTSLTIQCQVDSQVTMMFWYRQQPGQSLTLIATANQGSEATYESGFVIDKFPISRPNLTFSTLTVSNMSPEDSSIYLCSVVGAGAFNEKLFFGSGTQLSVL.